This T cell receptor (beta chain) emerged from a study of OX40 agonist ivuxolimab in advanced cancers. Clones were sequenced by immunoSEQ multiplex PCR, and TCRdb holds only the in-frame ones, with some missing. This sample has about 93,000 clones, with 92% found just once. CDR1 is SGHAT and CDR2 is FQNNGV in the germline V gene. The V end was cut by 1 base, the J end by 5 bases, with 11 bases between. This CDR3 has 15 residues. Autoimmune disease history or systemic immunosuppression was exclusionary. The source of this sequence is an adult with an advanced solid tumor such as melanoma, head and neck, liver or kidney cancer. The chain couples TRBV11-2 to TRBJ2-2; D call uncertain. The sample here was CD4+ or CD8+ T cells sorted from blood, taken in a trial of the OX40 agonist ivuxolimab. This CDR3 reads CASSLVPGSTGELFF. The CDR3 bases are TGTGCCAGCAGCTTAGTTCCAGGTTCAACCGGGGAGCTGTTTTTT.